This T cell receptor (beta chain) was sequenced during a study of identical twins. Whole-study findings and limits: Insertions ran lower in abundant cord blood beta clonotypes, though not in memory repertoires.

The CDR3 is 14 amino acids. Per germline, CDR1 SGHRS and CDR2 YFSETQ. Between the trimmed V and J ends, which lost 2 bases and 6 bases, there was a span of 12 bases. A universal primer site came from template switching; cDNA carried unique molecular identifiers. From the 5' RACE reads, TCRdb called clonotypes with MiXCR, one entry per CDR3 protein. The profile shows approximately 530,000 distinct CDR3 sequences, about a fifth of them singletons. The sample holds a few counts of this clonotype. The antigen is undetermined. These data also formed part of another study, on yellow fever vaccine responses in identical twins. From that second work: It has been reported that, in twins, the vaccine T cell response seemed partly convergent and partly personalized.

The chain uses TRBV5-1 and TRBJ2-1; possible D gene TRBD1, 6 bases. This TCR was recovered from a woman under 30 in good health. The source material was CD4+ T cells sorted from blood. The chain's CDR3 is CASSFRQAANEQFF. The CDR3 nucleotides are TGCGCCAGCAGCTTTCGACAGGCAGCCAATGAGCAGTTCTTC.